These 21 T cell receptor beta chains came from one sample sequenced in a study of blood T cells in healthy people across ages. Sample-barcoded 5' priming and a J-beta primer mix drove a second PCR of about 6 to 12 cycles. TCRdb independently ran MiXCR on the 5' RACE reads; one entry per CDR3 protein. The sample holds some 760,000 distinct CDR3 sequences, roughly 25% seen once. The same sample was also studied in work on T cells of mothers and their children.

Sequenced sample: blood. All receptors derive from a boy between 10 and 17 years old in good health.

The chain links TRBV7-2 to TRBJ2-1, with 8 bases matching TRBD2. TRBJ2-5 matches the DNA end more closely, so the J call is doubtful. Germline loops: CDR1 SGHTA, CDR2 FQGNSA. CDR3 length: 15 residues. The CDR3 DNA reads as TGTGCCAGCAGCTTACTAGCGGGTAGGCGGGAGACCCAGTACTTC. It codes for CASSLLAGRRETQYF.

This clonotype was recorded a few times. CDR3 DNA: TGTGCCAGCAGTGTTAATGTCGGGGTGATGAGCGAGCAGTACTTC. Translated: CASSVNVGVMSEQYF. The rearrangement joins TRBV2 to TRBJ2-7, with D perhaps matching TRBD2 (5 bases). CDR1 and CDR2 from the germline V gene are SNHLY and FYNNEI. The CDR3 extends over 15 amino acids. V lost 4 bases, J lost 6 bases, and 19 bases lay in between.

As for this clonotype: A junction boundary mismatches the germline segment, possibly from a read error. The chain is built from TRBV7-2 and TRBJ2-1, with TRBD1 identical over 7 bases. The CDR3 has 15 amino acids. Germline CDR1 SGHTA, CDR2 FQGNSA. The CDR3 loop reads CANSLGGESYNEQFF. Here the CDR3 DNA reads TGTGCCAACAGCCTAGGGGGCGAATCCTACAATGAGCAGTTCTTC.

V usage is TRBV4-1 and J usage is TRBJ1-3; D unclear. The germline V gene encodes CDR1 MGHRA and CDR2 YSYEKL. The CDR3 is 15 residues long. Trimming took 4 bases from V and 5 from J, leaving 15 bases between them. Here the CDR3 DNA reads TGCGCCAGCAGCCTAATGCTTGGGCTTAGAAACACCATATATTTT. Protein product: CASSLMLGLRNTIYF.

Regarding this clonotype: A much larger clone lies a single base off, so this may be a read error. V usage is TRBV27 and J usage is TRBJ2-5; D might be TRBD2 (7 bases). CDR3 size: 13 residues. The V end lost 6 bases, the J end lost 7 bases, and 15 bases lay between the germline ends. Germline assignment: CDR1 MNHEY and CDR2 SMNVEV (reference sequence). CDR3 residues: CASRGGPLGTQYF. Written as DNA, the CDR3 is TGTGCCAGCAGGGGGGGGCCGTTGGGGACCCAGTACTTC.

This clonotype was recorded a few times. This chain joins TRBV7-9 and TRBJ1-2; D is perhaps TRBD1 (5 bases). V lost 8 bases and J 8 bases, leaving 15 bases between the germline ends. The germline CDR1 and CDR2 sequences are SEHNR and FQNEAQ (reference sequence). The CDR3 loop spans 12 amino acids. The CDR3 loop reads CASASEGRGYTF. CDR3 bases: TGTGCCAGCGCCTCGGAGGGGCGGGGCTACACCTTC.

The CDR3 protein is CSVVCRDDQETQYF. CDR3 DNA: TGCAGCGTTGTGTGTAGGGACGATCAAGAGACCCAGTACTTC. The rearrangement joins TRBV29-1 to TRBJ2-5; D could derive from TRBD1 or TRBD2 (5 bases each). The germline V and J ends were trimmed by 4 bases and 2 bases, with 14 bases remaining between them. Germline V gives CDR1 SQVTM, CDR2 ANQGSEA. This CDR3 has 14 residues.

DNA of the CDR3: TGTGCCAGCAGTTCCTTACTAGCGGGGAGCTCCTACGAGCAGTACTTC. It codes for CASSSLLAGSSYEQYF. This sequence joins TRBV12-3 or TRBV12-4 and TRBJ2-5; 10 bases are shared with TRBD2. TRBJ2-7 matches the DNA end more closely, so the J call is doubtful. CDR3 size: 16 residues.

The rearrangement links TRBV5-1 to TRBJ1-5; no clear D gene. The V and J ends lost 0 bases and 2 bases respectively, with 9 bases between them. CDR1 is SGHRS and CDR2 is YFSETQ in the germline V gene. The length of the CDR3 is 15 residues. The CDR3 reads CASSLEPVGNQPQHF. The CDR3 DNA follows: TGCGCCAGCAGCTTGGAACCGGTGGGCAATCAGCCCCAGCATTTT. The variable domain in full, with the rest retrieved from reference TRBV5-1 and TRBJ1-5, is KAGVTQTPRYLIKTRGQQVTLSCSPISGHRSVSWYQQTPGQGLQFLFEYFSETQRNKGNFPGRFSGRQFSNSRSEMNVSTLELGDSALYLCASSLEPVGNQPQHFGDGTRLSIL.

This clonotype turned up a few times. This chain connects TRBV27 to TRBJ1-6; no clear D gene. The CDR3 contains 13 residues. V shed 3 bases and J shed 13 bases, with 13 bases lying between them. CDR1 is MNHEY and CDR2 is SMNVEV in the germline V gene (reference sequence). The CDR3 DNA sequence: TGTGCCAGCAGTTTTCAGACGGCGGGGCCCCTCCACTTT. As protein: CASSFQTAGPLHF.

This clonotype came up a few times. This chain connects TRBV20-1 to TRBJ2-5; D possibly corresponds to TRBD1 (6 bases). The CDR3 is made up of 16 amino acids. Trimming took 5 bases from V and 2 from J, leaving 21 bases between them. Per the germline V gene, CDR1 is DFQATT and CDR2 is SNEGSKA (reference sequence). The CDR3 spells CSAGSGLGASQETQYF. The DNA for the CDR3 is TGCAGTGCTGGTTCTGGGTTGGGGGCGAGTCAAGAGACCCAGTACTTC.

This sequence joins TRBV4-3 and TRBJ2-5, with 8 bases matching TRBD1. The J call is in doubt because the DNA end fits TRBJ2-7 better. This CDR3 spans 14 amino acids. Germline loops: CDR1 LGHNA, CDR2 YSLEER. The chain's CDR3 is CASSQRQGTYEQYF. CDR3 sequence (DNA): TGCGCCAGCAGCCAACGACAGGGGACCTACGAGCAGTACTTC.

The gene calls are TRBV3-1 and TRBJ2-1; tentative D call: TRBD2 (5 bases). Trimming removed 2 bases at V and 8 bases at J, with 22 bases between. Germline V CDR1 and CDR2: LGHDT, YNNKEL (reference sequence). There are 17 residues in the CDR3. CDR3: CASSQPLGGSPSDEQFF. For the CDR3, the DNA is TGTGCCAGCAGCCAACCTTTGGGTGGGAGCCCCTCCGATGAGCAGTTCTTC.

V gene TRBV29-1 combines with J gene TRBJ1-4; D unclear. This CDR3 spans 14 amino acids. V was cut by 7 bases and J by 2 bases, with 14 bases left in between. Per the germline V gene, CDR1 is SQVTM and CDR2 is ANQGSEA. The CDR3 nucleotides are TGCAGCGCCCAACAGCGCAGGACTAATGAAAAACTGTTTTTT. Protein product: CSAQQRRTNEKLFF.

The CDR3 nucleotides read TGCGCCAGCAGCCAAGTTGTCACAGATACGCAGTATTTT. As protein: CASSQVVTDTQYF. V usage is TRBV4-1 and J usage is TRBJ2-3, with D uncertain. Germline V gene data show CDR1 as MGHRA and CDR2 as YSYEKL. The CDR3 spans 13 residues. Trimming took off 1 base at V and 2 bases at J, with 4 bases between the two ends.

The rearrangement links TRBV5-6 to TRBJ1-6; 8 bases match TRBD1. Germline CDR1 and CDR2: SGHDT and YYEEEE. The CDR3 has 16 amino acids. The ends lost 2 bases at V and 7 bases at J; junction bases unmatched: 8. The CDR3 bases are TGTGCCAGCAGCTTCGGGCAGGGGGCTGGAAATTCACCCCTCCACTTT. Translated: CASSFGQGAGNSPLHF. The full variable domain, in which reference TRBV5-6 and TRBJ1-6 provide the parts outside the CDR3, is DAGVTQSPTHLIKTRGQQVTLRCSPKSGHDTVSWYQQALGQGPQFIFQYYEEEERQRGNFPDRFSGHQFPNYSSELNVNALLLGDSALYLCASSFGQGAGNSPLHFGNGTRLTVT.

This clonotype was observed a handful of times. The chain carries TRBV6-5 and TRBJ2-5, with D perhaps TRBD1 (7 bases). The CDR3 is 15 residues long. V lost 6 bases to trimming and J lost 3 bases, with 17 bases between them. Germline values: CDR1 MNHEY, CDR2 SVGAGI. CDR3 sequence (DNA): TGTGCCAGCAGCCCAGGTGGAGGGGGCGAAGAGACCCAGTACTTC. This gives the protein CASSPGGGGEETQYF.

This clonotype was detected only a few times. A read error may account for a junction end that differs from germline. J is TRBJ2-7 and V is TRBV14, with no clear D. Germline values: CDR1 SGHDN, CDR2 FVKESK. This CDR3 is built from 12 residues. Here the CDR3 DNA reads TGTGCCAGCGGCCAGGTGTTCTACGAGCAGTACTTC. Translating gives CASGQVFYEQYF. Using reference TRBV14 and TRBJ2-7 for the parts outside the CDR3, the full variable domain is EAGVTQFPSHSVIEKGQTVTLRCDPISGHDNLYWYRRVMGKEIKFLLHFVKESKQDESGMPNNRFLAERTGGTYSTLKVQPAELEDSGVYFCASGQVFYEQYFGPGTRLTVT.

This clonotype was observed many times. Germline is not matched at one junction end, which may reflect a read error. The V gene is TRBV3-1, the J gene TRBJ1-1; D is possibly TRBD1 (5 bases). The germline gives CDR1 LGHDT, CDR2 YNNKEL (reference sequence). This CDR3 region has 13 residues. The CDR3, as DNA: TGCGCCAGCAGCCAAGGGGCGAACACTGAAGCTTTCTTT. This gives the protein CASSQGANTEAFF.

This clonotype was observed a handful of times. This rearrangement joins TRBV6-5 to TRBJ2-1; perhaps TRBD2 as D (6 bases). CDR3 length: 13 residues. The germline V and J ends were trimmed by 2 bases and 7 bases, with 9 bases remaining between them. CDR1 is MNHEY, CDR2 SVGAGI, per germline. The CDR3 DNA follows: TGTGCCAGCAGTTACAACGCGGGGAATGAGCAGTTCTTC. Translation gives CASSYNAGNEQFF.

The rearrangement links TRBV6-2 or TRBV6-3 to TRBJ2-2, with no clear D. The germline gives CDR1 MNHEY, CDR2 SVGEGT. CDR3 length: 14 residues. V lost 2 bases to trimming and J lost 4 bases, with 8 bases between them. This CDR3 is CASSYRVPTGELFF. CDR3 nucleotide sequence: TGTGCCAGCAGTTACAGGGTACCCACCGGGGAGCTGTTTTTT.